These T cell receptor beta chains were read from a single sample in a study of T cells in Graves' hyperthyroidism and ophthalmopathy. TCRdb fed the multiplex PCR reads into MiXCR, producing one record per CDR3 protein. The data contain roughly 250,000 distinct CDR3 sequences, 16% of them seen just once; the ten biggest clones take up about 30%. The specimen was blood. The receptor source for this set is a young woman with Graves' ophthalmopathy. The CDR3 runs from the conserved cysteine through the conserved F or W. Each record gives: clone size, V gene, J gene, D gene, CDR3 DNA, CDR3 protein. A D gene is named only where the DNA matches it firmly. Expanded clones are given a class, and other clones once, few, many or no size at all.

abundance: many; v_gene: TRBV7-9; j_gene: TRBJ1-1; d_gene: TRBD1; CDR3nt: TGTGCCAGCAGCTCGCCTAGCCACAGGGGGGATGACACTGAAGCTTTCTTT; CDR3aa: CASSSPSHRGDDTEAFF
abundance: many; v_gene: TRBV14; j_gene: TRBJ1-1; d_gene: -; CDR3nt: TGTGCCAGCAGCCAATCGCTTCTCAGGCAAGCTTTCTTT; CDR3aa: CASSQSLLRQAFF
abundance: -; v_gene: TRBV12-3/TRBV12-4; j_gene: TRBJ2-5; d_gene: -; CDR3nt: TGTGCCAGCAGTTTGGAGACGGACCAAGAGACCCAGTACTTC; CDR3aa: CASSLETDQETQYF
abundance: -; v_gene: TRBV19; j_gene: TRBJ2-5; d_gene: TRBD2; CDR3nt: TGTGCCAGCGGGGGAGGGGCGGGCCAAGAGACCCAGTACTTC; CDR3aa: CASGGGAGQETQYF
abundance: many; v_gene: TRBV30; j_gene: TRBJ1-2; d_gene: -; CDR3nt: TGTGCCTACCGGGACGGTAACTATGGCTACACCTTC; CDR3aa: CAYRDGNYGYTF
abundance: many; v_gene: TRBV7-9; j_gene: TRBJ2-5; d_gene: -; CDR3nt: TGTGCCAGCAGCGGAACGCCCCGGGACGGACAAGAGACCCAGTACTTC; CDR3aa: CASSGTPRDGQETQYF
abundance: many; v_gene: TRBV19; j_gene: TRBJ1-1; d_gene: -; CDR3nt: TGTGCCAGTAGTGCCGAGGGGAGGGCGAACACTGAAGCTTTCTTT; CDR3aa: CASSAEGRANTEAFF
abundance: many; v_gene: TRBV27; j_gene: TRBJ1-4; d_gene: -; CDR3nt: TGTGCCAGCAGTTTGGCCGCGGGAGAAAAACTGTTTTTT; CDR3aa: CASSLAAGEKLFF
abundance: many; v_gene: TRBV10-3; j_gene: TRBJ2-7; d_gene: -; CDR3nt: TGTGCCATCAGTGAAGACTCCGAGGGAGAGCAGTACTTC; CDR3aa: CAISEDSEGEQYF
abundance: few; v_gene: TRBV19; j_gene: TRBJ2-1; d_gene: TRBD1; CDR3nt: TGTGCCAGTAGTGTTTACAGGGGGCTTTACAATGAGCAGTTCTTC; CDR3aa: CASSVYRGLYNEQFF
abundance: many; v_gene: TRBV5-1; j_gene: TRBJ2-2; d_gene: -; CDR3nt: TGCGCCAGCAGCCAGACAAGATACACCGGGGAGCTGTTTTTT; CDR3aa: CASSQTRYTGELFF
abundance: many; v_gene: TRBV2; j_gene: TRBJ2-1; d_gene: -; CDR3nt: TGTGCCAGCAGTGAAGCGGTGCGACAGTCCTCCTACAATGAGCAGTTCTTC; CDR3aa: CASSEAVRQSSYNEQFF
abundance: many; v_gene: TRBV20-1; j_gene: TRBJ2-3; d_gene: -; CDR3nt: TGCAGTGCTAGTGGTGCCCCCACAGATACGCAGTATTTT; CDR3aa: CSASGAPTDTQYF
abundance: many; v_gene: TRBV11-1; j_gene: TRBJ2-7; d_gene: TRBD2; CDR3nt: TGTGCCAGCAGTTACCCCGGGACTAGCGGTTTTGAGCAGTACTTC; CDR3aa: CASSYPGTSGFEQYF
abundance: few; v_gene: TRBV7-6; j_gene: TRBJ2-5; d_gene: TRBD2; CDR3nt: TGTGCCAGCAGCGTATCAGCGGGGGAACAAGAGACCCAGTACTTC; CDR3aa: CASSVSAGEQETQYF
abundance: -; v_gene: TRBV12-3/TRBV12-4; j_gene: TRBJ1-1; d_gene: -; CDR3nt: TGTGCCAGCAGCCGCGGCAGGGTAGCTGAAGCTTTCTTT; CDR3aa: CASSRGRVAEAFF
abundance: -; v_gene: TRBV6-1; j_gene: TRBJ2-3; d_gene: TRBD1; CDR3nt: TGTGCCAGCAGTGAAGGACAGGGAAGTGCCGATACGCAGTATTTT; CDR3aa: CASSEGQGSADTQYF
abundance: many; v_gene: TRBV2; j_gene: TRBJ2-5; d_gene: TRBD2; CDR3nt: TGTGCCAGCAGTGAGCGGGGGGGCCTAGTGAAGACCCAGTACTTC; CDR3aa: CASSERGGLVKTQYF
abundance: -; v_gene: TRBV6-1; j_gene: TRBJ1-3; d_gene: -; CDR3nt: TGTGCCAGCAGTCGTAGCTCTGGAAACACCATATATTTT; CDR3aa: CASSRSSGNTIYF
abundance: many; v_gene: TRBV5-1; j_gene: TRBJ2-3; d_gene: -; CDR3nt: TGCGCCAGCAGCTTGGCCGGTGCCAGCCGGAGCACAGATACGCAGTATTTT; CDR3aa: CASSLAGASRSTDTQYF
abundance: many; v_gene: TRBV24-1; j_gene: TRBJ2-3; d_gene: TRBD1; CDR3nt: TGTGCCACCAGTGCCTGGACAGGATTCACAGATACGCAGTATTTT; CDR3aa: CATSAWTGFTDTQYF
abundance: many; v_gene: TRBV6-1; j_gene: TRBJ1-1; d_gene: -; CDR3nt: TGTGCCAGCAGTCCACAACCGGGGGTTCTCACTGAAGCTTTCTTT; CDR3aa: CASSPQPGVLTEAFF
abundance: few; v_gene: TRBV19; j_gene: TRBJ2-1; d_gene: TRBD2; CDR3nt: TGTGCCAGTAGGCCTAATAGCGGGAGGGCCGATAATTACAATGAGCAGTTCTTC; CDR3aa: CASRPNSGRADNYNEQFF
abundance: many; v_gene: TRBV7-9; j_gene: TRBJ2-5; d_gene: -; CDR3nt: TGTGCCAGCAGCTTCGTCAAGAGGGGAGAGACCCAGTACTTC; CDR3aa: CASSFVKRGETQYF
abundance: many; v_gene: TRBV28; j_gene: TRBJ2-7; d_gene: -; CDR3nt: TGTGCCAGCAGTAAGCACAGGGTTTGGGGCTACGAGCAGTACTTC; CDR3aa: CASSKHRVWGYEQYF
abundance: many; v_gene: TRBV2; j_gene: TRBJ2-4; d_gene: -; CDR3nt: TGTGCCAGCGGTCGAGTAGCCAAAAACATTCAGTACTTC; CDR3aa: CASGRVAKNIQYF
abundance: many; v_gene: TRBV19; j_gene: TRBJ1-1; d_gene: -; CDR3nt: TGTGCCAGCCGGGGCAACGGGGGCACTGAAGCTTTCTTT; CDR3aa: CASRGNGGTEAFF
abundance: many; v_gene: TRBV5-8; j_gene: TRBJ2-3; d_gene: TRBD1; CDR3nt: TGTGCCAGCAGCTTGAGGGGACAGGGCCAAACAGATACGCAGTATTTT; CDR3aa: CASSLRGQGQTDTQYF
abundance: many; v_gene: TRBV20-1; j_gene: TRBJ2-5; d_gene: -; CDR3nt: TGCAGTGCTGGAAACCGTAAGACCGAGGTGACCCAGTACTTC; CDR3aa: CSAGNRKTEVTQYF
abundance: many; v_gene: TRBV11-1; j_gene: TRBJ2-5; d_gene: TRBD1; CDR3nt: TGTGCCAGCAGCTTATACGCGGTGGGATGGGACAGTGAAGAGACCCAGTACTTC; CDR3aa: CASSLYAVGWDSEETQYF
abundance: -; v_gene: TRBV4-3; j_gene: TRBJ2-1; d_gene: -; CDR3nt: TGCGCCAGCAGCCAGGGACGCTCCTACAATGAGCAGTTCTTC; CDR3aa: CASSQGRSYNEQFF
abundance: many; v_gene: TRBV5-6; j_gene: TRBJ2-7; d_gene: TRBD1; CDR3nt: TGTGCCAGCAGCTTCGGGACAGGGCCCAACGAGCAGTACTTC; CDR3aa: CASSFGTGPNEQYF
abundance: -; v_gene: TRBV7-9; j_gene: TRBJ1-1; d_gene: -; CDR3nt: TGTGCCAGCAGTTTTCTTGCAAGGGGCACTGAAGCTTTCTTT; CDR3aa: CASSFLARGTEAFF
abundance: many; v_gene: TRBV7-8; j_gene: TRBJ1-2; d_gene: TRBD1; CDR3nt: TGTGCCAGCAGCCGACAGGGTTGGCGAGGCTACACCTTC; CDR3aa: CASSRQGWRGYTF
abundance: many; v_gene: TRBV6-2/TRBV6-3; j_gene: TRBJ1-6; d_gene: -; CDR3nt: TGTGCCAGCAGGTTCTCCGGTTCACCCCTCCACTTT; CDR3aa: CASRFSGSPLHF
abundance: many; v_gene: TRBV5-1; j_gene: TRBJ1-1; d_gene: -; CDR3nt: TGCGCCAGCTGTTTGGATATGGGTCTGAACACTGAAGCTTTCTTT; CDR3aa: CASCLDMGLNTEAFF